This T cell receptor beta chain was found in a study of long-term antiretroviral therapy in people with HIV. Points from the study as a whole: Pre-ART clonal expansions dominated every time point's repertoire.

Notes on this clone: Its antigen is not known.

Researchers report immunoSEQ v3.0 was run at survey level. Sequencing was performed with immunoSEQ multiplex PCR; in TCRdb, only in-frame clones are kept and a portion is missing. Counted here are around 21,000 clones, about nine tenths occurring once; the ten biggest clones make up roughly 9.2%. Sequenced here: unsorted PBMCs, sampled about 4.5 years before starting antiretroviral therapy. This clonotype was sampled from a woman aged 25 to 39 with HIV.

CDR3 bases: TGTGCCAGCAGCCGTGGTAATCAGCCCCAGCATTTT. Translation: CASSRGNQPQHF. The chain couples TRBV5-5 to TRBJ1-5, with unresolved D. This CDR3 spans 12 amino acids. Germline-derived CDR1 and CDR2 are SGHKS and YYEKEE (reference sequence). Trimming stripped 4 bases from V and 4 bases from J, with 6 bases between. Full variable domain (rest looked up from reference TRBV5-5 and TRBJ1-5): DAGVTQSPTHLIKTRGQQVTLRCSPISGHKSVSWYQQVLGQGPQFIFQYYEKEERGRGNFPDRFSARQFPNYSSELNVNALLLGDSALYLCASSRGNQPQHFGDGTRLSIL.